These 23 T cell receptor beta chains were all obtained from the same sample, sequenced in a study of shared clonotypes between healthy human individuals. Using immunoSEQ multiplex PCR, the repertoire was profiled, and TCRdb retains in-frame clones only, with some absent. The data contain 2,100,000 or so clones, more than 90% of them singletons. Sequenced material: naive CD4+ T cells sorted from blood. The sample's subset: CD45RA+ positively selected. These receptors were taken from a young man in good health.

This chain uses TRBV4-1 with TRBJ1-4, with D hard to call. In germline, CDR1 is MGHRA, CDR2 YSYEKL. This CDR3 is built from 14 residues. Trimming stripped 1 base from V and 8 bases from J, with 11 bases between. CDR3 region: CASSQVGYTEKLFF. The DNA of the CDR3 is TGCGCCAGCAGCCAAGTTGGCTATACCGAAAAACTGTTTTTT.

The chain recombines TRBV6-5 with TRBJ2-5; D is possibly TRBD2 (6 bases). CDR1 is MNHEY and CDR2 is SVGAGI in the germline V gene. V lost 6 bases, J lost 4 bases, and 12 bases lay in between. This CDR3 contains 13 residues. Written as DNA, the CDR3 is TGTGCCAGCAGCCGGACTATCTTAGAGACCCAGTACTTC. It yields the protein CASSRTILETQYF.

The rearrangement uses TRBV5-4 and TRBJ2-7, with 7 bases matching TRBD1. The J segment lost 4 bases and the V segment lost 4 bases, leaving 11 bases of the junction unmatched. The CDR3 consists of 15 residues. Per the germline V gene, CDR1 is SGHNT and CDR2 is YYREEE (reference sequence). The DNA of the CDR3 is TGTGCCAGCAGCCAAGACAGGGATTACCTTTACGAGCAGTACTTC. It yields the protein CASSQDRDYLYEQYF.

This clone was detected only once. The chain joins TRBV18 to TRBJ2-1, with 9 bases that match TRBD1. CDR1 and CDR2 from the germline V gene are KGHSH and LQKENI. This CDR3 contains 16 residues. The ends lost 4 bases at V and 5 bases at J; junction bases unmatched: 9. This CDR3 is CASSRPGTGLHNEQFF. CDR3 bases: TGTGCCAGCTCACGCCCCGGGACAGGGTTGCACAATGAGCAGTTCTTC.

CDR3 nucleotides: TGTGCCAGCAGCTTAGACCGGGGGAACTACAATGAGCAGTTCTTC. This sequence encodes CASSLDRGNYNEQFF. V usage is TRBV5-8 and J usage is TRBJ2-1; the D gene is possibly TRBD2 (6 bases). V lost 2 bases and J 3 bases, leaving 12 bases between the germline ends. CDR1 SGHTS and CDR2 YDEGEE come from the germline V gene. The CDR3 is 15 amino acids.

CDR3 nucleotides: TGTGCCAGCAGGACTCTAAGTGCCCTGGGGGAGCAGTACTTC. Protein sequence: CASRTLSALGEQYF. The rearrangement uses TRBV27 and TRBJ2-7; the D is unclear. Germline-derived CDR1 and CDR2 are MNHEY and SMNVEV (reference sequence). The CDR3 is 14 residues long. V was cut by 6 bases and J by 7 bases, with 19 bases left in between.

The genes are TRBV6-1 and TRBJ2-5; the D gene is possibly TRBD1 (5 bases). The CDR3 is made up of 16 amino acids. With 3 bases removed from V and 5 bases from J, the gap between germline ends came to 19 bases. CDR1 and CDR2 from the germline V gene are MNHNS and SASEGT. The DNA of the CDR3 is TGTGCCAGCAGTGAGGGTTGGACACAGGTTTGGGAGACCCAGTACTTC. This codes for CASSEGWTQVWETQYF.

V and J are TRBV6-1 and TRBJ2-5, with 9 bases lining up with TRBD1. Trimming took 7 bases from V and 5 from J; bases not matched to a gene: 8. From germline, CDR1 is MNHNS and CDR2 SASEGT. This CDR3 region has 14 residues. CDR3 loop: CASNQDRGTETQYF. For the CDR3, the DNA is TGTGCCAGCAACCAGGACAGGGGTACGGAGACCCAGTACTTC.

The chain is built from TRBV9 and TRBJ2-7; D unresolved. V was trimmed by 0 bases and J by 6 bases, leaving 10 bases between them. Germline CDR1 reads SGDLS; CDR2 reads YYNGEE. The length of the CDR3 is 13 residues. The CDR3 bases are TGTGCCAGCAGCGTAGGAATAGAAGGCGAGCAGTACTTC. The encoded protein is CASSVGIEGEQYF.

The CDR3, as DNA: TGTGCCAGCAGCGTAGACGGGCAAACCGGGGAGCTGTTTTTT. This codes for CASSVDGQTGELFF. The rearrangement links TRBV9 to TRBJ2-2; unclear D gene. V lost 0 bases to trimming and J lost 5 bases, with 8 bases between them. The germline CDR1 and CDR2 sequences are SGDLS and YYNGEE. This CDR3 comprises 14 residues.

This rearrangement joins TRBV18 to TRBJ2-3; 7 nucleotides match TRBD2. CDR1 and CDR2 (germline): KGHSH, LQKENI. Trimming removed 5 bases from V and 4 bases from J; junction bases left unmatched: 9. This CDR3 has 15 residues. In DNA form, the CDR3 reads TGTGCCAGCTCATCGACTAGCCCACCGGCAGATACGCAGTATTTT. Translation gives CASSSTSPPADTQYF.

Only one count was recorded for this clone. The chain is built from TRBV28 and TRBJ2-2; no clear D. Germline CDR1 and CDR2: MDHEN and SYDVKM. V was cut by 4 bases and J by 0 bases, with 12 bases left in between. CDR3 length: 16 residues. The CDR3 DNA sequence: TGTGCCAGCAGTTCGCCGGATTCGGCGAACACCGGGGAGCTGTTTTTT. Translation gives CASSSPDSANTGELFF.

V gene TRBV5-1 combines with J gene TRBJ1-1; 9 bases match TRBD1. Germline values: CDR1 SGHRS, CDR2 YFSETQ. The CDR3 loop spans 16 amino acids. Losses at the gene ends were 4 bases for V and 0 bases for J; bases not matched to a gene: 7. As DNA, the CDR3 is TGCGCCAGCAGCGCAGGGACAGGGACCATGAACACTGAAGCTTTCTTT. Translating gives CASSAGTGTMNTEAFF.

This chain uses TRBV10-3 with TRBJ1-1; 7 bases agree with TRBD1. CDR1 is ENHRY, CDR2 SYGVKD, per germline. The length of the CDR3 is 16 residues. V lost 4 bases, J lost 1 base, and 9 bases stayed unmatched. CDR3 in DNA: TGTGCCATCAGTGGAAAACAGGGGCACGGGAACACTGAAGCTTTCTTT. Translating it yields CAISGKQGHGNTEAFF.

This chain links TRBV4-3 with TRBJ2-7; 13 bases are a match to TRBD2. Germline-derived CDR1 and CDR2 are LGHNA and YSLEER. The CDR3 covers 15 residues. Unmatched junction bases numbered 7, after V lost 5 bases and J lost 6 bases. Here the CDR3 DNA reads TGCGCCAGCAGCTCCCGACTAGCGGGAGGAGTCGAGCAGTACTTC. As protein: CASSSRLAGGVEQYF.

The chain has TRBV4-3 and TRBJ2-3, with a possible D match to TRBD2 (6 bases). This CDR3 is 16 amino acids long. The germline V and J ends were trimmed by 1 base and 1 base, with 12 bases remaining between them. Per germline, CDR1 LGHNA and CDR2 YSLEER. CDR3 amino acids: CASSQALREGTDTQYF. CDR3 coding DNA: TGCGCCAGCAGCCAAGCTTTGAGGGAGGGCACAGATACGCAGTATTTT.

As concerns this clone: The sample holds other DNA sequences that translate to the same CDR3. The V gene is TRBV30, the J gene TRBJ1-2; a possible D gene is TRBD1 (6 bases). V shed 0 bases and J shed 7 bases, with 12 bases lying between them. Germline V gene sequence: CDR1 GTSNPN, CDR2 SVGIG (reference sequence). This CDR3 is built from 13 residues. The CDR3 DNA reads TGTGCCTGGAGTGTAAGGCAGGGGCTTGGCTACACCTTC. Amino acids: CAWSVRQGLGYTF.

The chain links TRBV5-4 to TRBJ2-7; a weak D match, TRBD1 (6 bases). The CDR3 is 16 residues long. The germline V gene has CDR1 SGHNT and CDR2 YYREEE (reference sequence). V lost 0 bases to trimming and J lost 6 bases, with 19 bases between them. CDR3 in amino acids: CASSLGGLQGMGEQYF. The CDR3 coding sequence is TGTGCCAGCAGCTTGGGAGGCCTACAGGGCATGGGCGAGCAGTACTTC.

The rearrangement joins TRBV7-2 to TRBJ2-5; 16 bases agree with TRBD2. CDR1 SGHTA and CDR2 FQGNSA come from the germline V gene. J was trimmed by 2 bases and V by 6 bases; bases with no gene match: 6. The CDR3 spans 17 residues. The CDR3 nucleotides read TGTGCCAGCAGGCTGGGACTAGCGGGAGGGGGGCAAGAGACCCAGTACTTC. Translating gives CASRLGLAGGGQETQYF.

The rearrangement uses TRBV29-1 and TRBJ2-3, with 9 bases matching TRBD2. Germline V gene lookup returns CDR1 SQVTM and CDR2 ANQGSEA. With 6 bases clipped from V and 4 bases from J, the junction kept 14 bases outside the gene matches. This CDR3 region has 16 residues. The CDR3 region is CSVLLGAGGPSDTQYF. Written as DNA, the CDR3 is TGCAGCGTCCTTCTGGGGGCGGGAGGGCCTTCAGATACGCAGTATTTT.

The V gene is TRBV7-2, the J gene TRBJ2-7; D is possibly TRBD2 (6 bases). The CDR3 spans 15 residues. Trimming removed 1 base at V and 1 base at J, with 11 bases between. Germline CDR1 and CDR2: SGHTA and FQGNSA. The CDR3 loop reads CASSLGGTQSYEQYF. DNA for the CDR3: TGTGCCAGCAGCTTAGGCGGGACTCAGTCCTACGAGCAGTACTTC.

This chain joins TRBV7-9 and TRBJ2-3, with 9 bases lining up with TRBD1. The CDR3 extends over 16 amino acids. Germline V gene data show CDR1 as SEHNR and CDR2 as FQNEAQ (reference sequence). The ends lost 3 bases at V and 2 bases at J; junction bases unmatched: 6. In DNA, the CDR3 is TGTGCCAGCAGCTTCTCTCGGGACAGGGCCACAGATACGCAGTATTTT. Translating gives CASSFSRDRATDTQYF.

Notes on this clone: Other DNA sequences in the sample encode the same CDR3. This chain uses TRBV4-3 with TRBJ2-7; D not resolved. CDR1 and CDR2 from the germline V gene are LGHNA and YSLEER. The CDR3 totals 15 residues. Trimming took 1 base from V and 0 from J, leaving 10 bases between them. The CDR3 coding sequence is TGCGCCAGCAGCCAAGGGGCCGGAAGCTCCTACGAGCAGTACTTC. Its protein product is CASSQGAGSSYEQYF.